This TCR beta chain is drawn from a study of blood T cell repertoires in COVID-19. As for the study in general: Sample material is recorded as cDNA or gDNA derived from T cells, B-cell-depleted T cells, or PBMCs.

As originally analysed: By means of reference gene primer amplification, nucleated cell counts were estimated. Sequencing used immunoSEQ multiplex PCR; TCRdb keeps in-frame clones, though not all of them. D and trimming come from the DNA, and the V and J calls and clone size come from that table. The sample has 50,000 to 65,000 clones, about 85% seen once; the top ten hold around 15%. This clone has a single count. Trimming pared 6 bases from V and 5 bases from J, leaving 10 bases between. This CDR3 has 12 amino acids. Sequenced: peripheral blood. This clonotype originated in a human donor in a cohort sampled during active COVID-19. This chain joins TRBV12-3 or TRBV12-4 and TRBJ1-2; D is possibly TRBD1 (6 bases). CDR3 nucleotide sequence: TGTGCCAGCAGCTTACAGGGATATGGCTACACCTTC. Protein: CASSLQGYGYTF.